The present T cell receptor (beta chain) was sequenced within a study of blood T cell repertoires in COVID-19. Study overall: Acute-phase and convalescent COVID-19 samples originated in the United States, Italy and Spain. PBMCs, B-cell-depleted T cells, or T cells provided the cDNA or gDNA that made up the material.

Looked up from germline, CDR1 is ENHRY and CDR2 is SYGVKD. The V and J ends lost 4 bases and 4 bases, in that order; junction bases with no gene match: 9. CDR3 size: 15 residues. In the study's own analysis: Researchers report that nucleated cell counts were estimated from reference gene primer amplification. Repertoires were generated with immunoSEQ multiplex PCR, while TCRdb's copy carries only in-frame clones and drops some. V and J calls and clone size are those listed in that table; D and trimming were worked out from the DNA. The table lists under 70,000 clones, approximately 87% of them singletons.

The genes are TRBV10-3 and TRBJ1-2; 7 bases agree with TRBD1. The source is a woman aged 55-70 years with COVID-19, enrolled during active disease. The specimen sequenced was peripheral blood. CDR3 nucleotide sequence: TGTGCCATCAGTGGGATACAGGGGTTGGCCTATGGCTACACCTTC. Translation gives CAISGIQGLAYGYTF.